Detailed here is one T cell receptor beta chain. Its antigen is not known. The junction departs from the called germline gene at one end, perhaps through a read error. The data were taken from a study of T cell responses to AZD1222 COVID-19 vaccine. Whole-study results and caveats: Baseline seropositivity occurred in only a handful of AZD1222 recipients. In a largely white British group with more females than males, clonal diversity was possibly underestimated. Without day 14 samples, only post-peak T cell repertoires were studied.

Repertoires were generated with immunoSEQ multiplex PCR, while TCRdb's copy carries only in-frame clones and drops some. Of 70,000 to 80,000 clones listed, more than 80% are singletons. Germline CDR1 MNHEY, CDR2 SVGEGT. CDR3 length: 12 amino acids. The source was peripheral blood, collected on day 0 of AZD1222 vaccination. V gene TRBV6-2 or TRBV6-3 combines with J gene TRBJ2-7; 9 bases match TRBD1. This clonotype was obtained from an adult in good health. As DNA, the CDR3 is TGTGCCAGCAGTTACTCCCGGGACAGGGAGAACTTC. Protein sequence: CASSYSRDRENF.